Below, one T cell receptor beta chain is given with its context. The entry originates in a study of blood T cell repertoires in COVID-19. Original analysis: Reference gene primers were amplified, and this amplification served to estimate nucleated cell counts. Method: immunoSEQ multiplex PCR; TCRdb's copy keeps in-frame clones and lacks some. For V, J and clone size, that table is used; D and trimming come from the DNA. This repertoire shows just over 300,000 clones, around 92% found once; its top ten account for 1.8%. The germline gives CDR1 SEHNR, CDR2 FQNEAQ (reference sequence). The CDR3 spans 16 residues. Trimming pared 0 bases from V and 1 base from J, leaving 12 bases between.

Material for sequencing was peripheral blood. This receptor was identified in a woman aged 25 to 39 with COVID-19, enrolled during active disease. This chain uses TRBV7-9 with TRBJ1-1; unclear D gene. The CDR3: CASSLAAGVGNTEAFF. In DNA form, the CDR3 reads TGTGCCAGCAGCTTAGCGGCCGGGGTTGGGAACACTGAAGCTTTCTTT. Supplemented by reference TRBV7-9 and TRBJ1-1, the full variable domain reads DTGVSQNPRHKITKRGQNVTFRCDPISEHNRLYWYRQTLGQGPEFLTYFQNEAQLEKSRLLSDRFSAERPKGSFSTLEIQRTEQGDSAMYLCASSLAAGVGNTEAFFGQGTRLTVV.